This T cell receptor beta chain appears in the sequencing data of a study of T cells in Graves' hyperthyroidism and ophthalmopathy. CDR1 and CDR2 from the germline V gene are SQVTM and ANQGSEA. The CDR3 has 13 amino acids. Trimming took 6 bases from V and 2 from J, leaving 13 bases between them. Amplification yielded TCR beta CDR3 regions, with RNA transcripts as the source. A first-round RT-PCR of the TCR CDR3 used the HTBI primer set. TCRdb re-derived calls from the multiplex PCR reads in MiXCR, one entry per CDR3 protein. The data show 610,000 or so distinct CDR3 sequences, roughly 50% seen once. The chain carries TRBV29-1 and TRBJ2-5; D is possibly TRBD1 (6 bases). The sequence was collected from a woman in her late teens or twenties with Graves' hyperthyroidism. Input material: peripheral blood or thyroid tissue (not recorded which). In nucleotides, the CDR3 is TGCAGCGTCGAGGGGGACGTACAAGAGACCCAGTACTTC. Its protein is CSVEGDVQETQYF.